Below, 16 T cell receptor beta chains from the same sample are listed, as sequenced in a study of blood T cell repertoires in COVID-19. Profiling relied on immunoSEQ multiplex PCR, and the TCRdb table lists in-frame clones only, not all of them. The repertoire includes over 200,000 clones, nearly 90% of them detected once, and 9.5% to 14% sits in the top ten. Sequencing input: PBMCs or T cells enriched from blood (not recorded which). The receptors were sampled from a man aged 25-45 years who had recovered from COVID-19.

This sequence joins TRBV7-7 and TRBJ2-3, with D perhaps matching TRBD2 (6 bases). Trimming removed 1 base from V and 0 bases from J, with 8 bases in between. This CDR3 is 15 amino acids long. CDR1 SSHAT and CDR2 FNYEAQ come from the germline V gene (reference sequence). DNA of the CDR3: TGTGCCAGCAGCTTAGGGGGGGACAGCACAGATACGCAGTATTTT. Protein product: CASSLGGDSTDTQYF.

The chain links TRBV5-5 to TRBJ1-2, with D unclear. This CDR3 has 13 amino acids. V shed 0 bases and J shed 7 bases, with 10 bases lying between them. Germline lookup yields CDR1 SGHKS and CDR2 YYEKEE (reference sequence). CDR3 coding DNA: TGTGCCAGCAGCTTGGCCCAAGCATCTGGCTACACCTTC. Translating gives CASSLAQASGYTF.

The chain joins TRBV2 to TRBJ2-2; 10 bases align to TRBD2. Germline CDR1 SNHLY, CDR2 FYNNEI. The CDR3 sequence is 15 residues long. The V segment lost 6 bases and the J segment 0 bases; nucleotides outside the gene matches: 1. The CDR3 DNA reads TGTGCCAGCAGACTAGCGGGATCGAACACCGGGGAGCTGTTTTTT. Translation: CASRLAGSNTGELFF.

CDR3 protein: CASSIVVWRAQPQHF. In DNA, the CDR3 is TGTGCCAGTAGTATAGTGGTATGGAGGGCTCAGCCCCAGCATTTT. The J gene is TRBJ1-5, the V gene TRBV19, with unresolved D. The CDR3 length is 15 residues. Between the trimmed V and J ends, which lost 1 base and 6 bases, there was a span of 13 bases. The germline V gene encodes CDR1 LNHDA and CDR2 SQIVND (reference sequence).

This sequence joins TRBV10-3 and TRBJ1-2; 7 positions agree with TRBD1. This CDR3 spans 13 amino acids. V shed 10 bases, J shed 2 bases, and the junction held 7 bases outside the gene matches. Looked up from germline, CDR1 is ENHRY and CDR2 is SYGVKD. In nucleotides, the CDR3 is TGTGCCACATTAAGGGACAGAAACTATGGCTACACCTTC. Residues: CATLRDRNYGYTF.

V gene TRBV4-3 combines with J gene TRBJ1-5; D uncertain. CDR1 is LGHNA, CDR2 YSLEER, per germline. CDR3 length equals 15 residues. V lost 7 bases to trimming and J lost 4 bases, with 17 bases between them. For the CDR3, the DNA is TGCGCCAGCACCTCTTATTTCGGGGATAATCAGCCCCAGCATTTT. This codes for CASTSYFGDNQPQHF.

The chain links TRBV5-5 to TRBJ1-5; no firm D call. V was shortened by 0 bases and J by 2 bases, with 12 bases between the two germline ends. CDR3 length: 16 residues. CDR1 is SGHKS, CDR2 YYEKEE, per germline (reference sequence). The CDR3 spells CASSLEPGRGNQPQHF. CDR3 DNA sequence: TGTGCCAGCAGCTTGGAGCCCGGGAGGGGCAATCAGCCCCAGCATTTT.

The chain combines TRBV6-5 with TRBJ1-4; tentative D call: TRBD1 (5 bases). The CDR3 covers 15 residues. The germline V gene encodes CDR1 MNHEY and CDR2 SVGAGI. Trimming removed 4 bases at V and 2 bases at J, with 11 bases between. Here the CDR3 DNA reads TGTGCCAGCAGTTTCCAGGGATTGACTAATGAAAAACTGTTTTTT. Translation: CASSFQGLTNEKLFF.

The chain uses TRBV19 and TRBJ2-7; a weak D match, TRBD2 (6 bases). Germline-derived CDR1 and CDR2 are LNHDA and SQIVND (reference sequence). The CDR3 is made up of 14 amino acids. Trimming removed 3 bases from V and 5 bases from J, with 14 bases in between. CDR3 sequence: CASSIVASDDEQYF. The CDR3 DNA follows: TGTGCCAGTAGTATTGTGGCTAGCGACGACGAGCAGTACTTC.

The chain couples TRBV6-1 to TRBJ1-4, with D perhaps TRBD1 (5 bases). Trimming removed 3 bases at V and 4 bases at J, with 15 bases between. CDR3 size: 16 residues. Per germline, CDR1 MNHNS and CDR2 SASEGT. Here the CDR3 DNA reads TGTGCCAGCAGTGAGCGGGGACGGCTCTTTAATGAAAAACTGTTTTTT. This gives the protein CASSERGRLFNEKLFF.

V is TRBV2 and J is TRBJ1-1, with a possible D match to TRBD1 (5 bases). V gave up 3 bases and J gave up 10 bases, with 12 bases separating them. Germline V gene data show CDR1 as SNHLY and CDR2 as FYNNEI. The CDR3 loop spans 12 amino acids. CDR3 protein: CASSERTGGAFF. In nucleotides, the CDR3 is TGTGCCAGCAGTGAGAGGACCGGGGGAGCTTTCTTT.

The gene calls are TRBV7-9 and TRBJ2-2; TRBD2 agrees at 8 bases. The CDR3 totals 17 residues. The V segment lost 5 bases and the J segment 1 base; nucleotides outside the gene matches: 9. In germline, CDR1 is SEHNR, CDR2 FQNEAQ (reference sequence). CDR3 amino acids: CASSPPALAVNTGELFF. CDR3 coding DNA: TGTGCCAGCAGCCCCCCCGCACTAGCGGTGAACACCGGGGAGCTGTTTTTT. The variable domain in full, completed from reference TRBV7-9 and TRBJ2-2, reads DTGVSQNPRHKITKRGQNVTFRCDPISEHNRLYWYRQTLGQGPEFLTYFQNEAQLEKSRLLSDRFSAERPKGSFSTLEIQRTEQGDSAMYLCASSPPALAVNTGELFFGEGSRLTVL.

The V call is TRBV19, the J call TRBJ2-5; perhaps TRBD2 as D (6 bases). Germline values: CDR1 LNHDA, CDR2 SQIVND (reference sequence). Trimming removed 5 bases at V and 5 bases at J, with 12 bases between. The CDR3 runs 13 residues. The CDR3 sequence: CASSRWGDETQYF. In DNA form, the CDR3 reads TGTGCCAGTAGTCGATGGGGGGACGAGACCCAGTACTTC.

This chain links TRBV27 with TRBJ1-1; D remains ambiguous. V was shortened by 3 bases and J by 3 bases, with 8 bases between the two germline ends. Germline V lookup: CDR1 MNHEY, CDR2 SMNVEV (reference sequence). This CDR3 comprises 13 residues. CDR3 loop: CASSFNQDTEAFF. The CDR3 DNA reads as TGTGCCAGCAGTTTTAACCAGGACACTGAAGCTTTCTTT.

V usage is TRBV27 and J usage is TRBJ1-5, with a possible D match to TRBD1 (5 bases). Germline assignment: CDR1 MNHEY and CDR2 SMNVEV (reference sequence). Trimming pared 5 bases from V and 3 bases from J, leaving 11 bases between. The CDR3 runs to 14 residues. The CDR3 is CASSRLGDNQPQHF. As DNA, the CDR3 is TGTGCCAGCAGTCGATTAGGGGACAATCAGCCCCAGCATTTT.

J is TRBJ2-7 and V is TRBV9; D gene unclear. Germline V gene sequence: CDR1 SGDLS, CDR2 YYNGEE. There are 15 residues in the CDR3. V was clipped by 4 bases and J by 3 bases, with 17 bases between them. CDR3 residues: CASSSGVGASYEQYF. As DNA, the CDR3 is TGTGCCAGCAGCTCCGGCGTTGGAGCCAGCTACGAGCAGTACTTC.